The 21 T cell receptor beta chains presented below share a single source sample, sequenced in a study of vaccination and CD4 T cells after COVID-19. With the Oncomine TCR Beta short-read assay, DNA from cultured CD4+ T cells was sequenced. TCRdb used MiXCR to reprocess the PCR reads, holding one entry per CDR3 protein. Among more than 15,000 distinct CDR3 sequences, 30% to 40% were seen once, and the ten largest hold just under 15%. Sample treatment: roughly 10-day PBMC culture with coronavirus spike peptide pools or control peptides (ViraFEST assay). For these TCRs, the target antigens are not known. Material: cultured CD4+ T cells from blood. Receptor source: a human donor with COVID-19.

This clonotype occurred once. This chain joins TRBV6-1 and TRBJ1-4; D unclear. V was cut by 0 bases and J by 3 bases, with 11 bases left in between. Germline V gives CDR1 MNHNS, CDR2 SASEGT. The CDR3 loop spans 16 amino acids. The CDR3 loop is CASSEAPRRPNEKLFF. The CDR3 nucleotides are TGTGCCAGCAGTGAAGCTCCGCGGAGACCTAATGAAAAACTGTTTTTT.

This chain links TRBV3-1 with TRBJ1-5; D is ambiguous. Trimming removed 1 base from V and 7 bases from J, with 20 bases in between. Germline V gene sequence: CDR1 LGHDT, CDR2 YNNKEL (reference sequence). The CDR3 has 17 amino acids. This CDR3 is CASSQGSAPQAGQPQHF. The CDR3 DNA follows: TGTGCCAGCAGCCAAGGGTCGGCCCCGCAGGCCGGGCAGCCCCAGCATTTT.

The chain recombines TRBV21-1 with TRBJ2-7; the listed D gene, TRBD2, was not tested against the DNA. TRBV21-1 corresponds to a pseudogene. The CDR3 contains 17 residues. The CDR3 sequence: CARTSAGALDRLYEQYF. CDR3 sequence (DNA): TGTGCCAGGACCTCCGCAGGAGCCCTCGACCGCCTCTACGAGCAGTACTTC.

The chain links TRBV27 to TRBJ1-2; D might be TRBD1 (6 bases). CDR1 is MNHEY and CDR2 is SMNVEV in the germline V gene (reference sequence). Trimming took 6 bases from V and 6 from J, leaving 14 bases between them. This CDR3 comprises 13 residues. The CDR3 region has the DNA TGTGCCAGCAGGATGACAGGTACGAATGGCTACACCTTC. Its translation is CASRMTGTNGYTF.

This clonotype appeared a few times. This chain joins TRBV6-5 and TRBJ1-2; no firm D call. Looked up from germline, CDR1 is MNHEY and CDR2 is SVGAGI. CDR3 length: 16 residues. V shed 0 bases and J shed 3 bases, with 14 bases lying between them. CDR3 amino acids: CASSYSGPGQDYGYTF. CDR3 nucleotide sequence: TGTGCCAGCAGTTACTCGGGTCCAGGCCAAGACTATGGCTACACCTTC.

CDR3 in amino acids: CASSLQGPNSPLHF. The CDR3 coding sequence is TGTGCCAGCAGCTTACAGGGCCCTAATTCACCCCTCCACTTT. The rearrangement links TRBV6-4 to TRBJ1-6, with TRBD1 as a possible D gene (6 bases). The V gene lost 6 bases and the J gene lost 6 bases, with 12 bases spanning the gap. The germline V gene has CDR1 MRHNA and CDR2 SNTAGT. CDR3 length equals 14 residues.

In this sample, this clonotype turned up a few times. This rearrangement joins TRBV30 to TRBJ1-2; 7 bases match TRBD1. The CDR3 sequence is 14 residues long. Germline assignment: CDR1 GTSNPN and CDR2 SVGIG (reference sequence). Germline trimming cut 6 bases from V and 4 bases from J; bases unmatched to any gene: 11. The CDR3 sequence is CACPQTGQFYGYTF. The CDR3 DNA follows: TGTGCCTGTCCTCAAACGGGACAGTTCTATGGCTACACCTTC.

CDR3 loop: CSVRVLGGLFF. The CDR3 coding sequence is TGCAGCGTGAGGGTCCTAGGCGGGCTGTTTTTT. V gene TRBV29-1 combines with J gene TRBJ1-4; D remains ambiguous. V lost 6 bases and J lost 14, with 16 bases in between. The CDR3 runs 11 residues. Germline CDR1 reads SQVTM; CDR2 reads ANQGSEA.

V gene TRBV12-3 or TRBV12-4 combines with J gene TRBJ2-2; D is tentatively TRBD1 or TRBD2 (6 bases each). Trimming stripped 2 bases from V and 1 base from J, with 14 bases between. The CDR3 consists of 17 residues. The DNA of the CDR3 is TGTGCCAGCAGTTTAAGTTTCGGGGGCCTGAACACCGGGGAGCTGTTTTTT. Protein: CASSLSFGGLNTGELFF.

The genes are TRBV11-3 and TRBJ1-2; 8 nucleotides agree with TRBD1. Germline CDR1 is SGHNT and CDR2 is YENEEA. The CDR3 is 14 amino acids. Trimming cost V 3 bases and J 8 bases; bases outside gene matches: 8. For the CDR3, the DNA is TGTGCCAGCAGCTTGCTCCAGGGGGCCCGGGGCTACACCTTC. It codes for CASSLLQGARGYTF.

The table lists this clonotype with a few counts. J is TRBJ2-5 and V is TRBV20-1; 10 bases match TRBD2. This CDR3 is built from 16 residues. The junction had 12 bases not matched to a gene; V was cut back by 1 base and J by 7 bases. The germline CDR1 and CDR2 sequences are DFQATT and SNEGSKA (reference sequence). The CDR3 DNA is TGCAGTGCTAGAGCCGATCTAGCGGGAGTCAGAGCGACCCAGTACTTC. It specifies CSARADLAGVRATQYF.

The CDR3 DNA reads as TGTGCCAGCAGCCTGGTCGAGGATAGGGGCTACACCTTC. Encoded protein: CASSLVEDRGYTF. This rearrangement joins TRBV2 to TRBJ1-2; D not resolved. Trimming left V 6 bases short and J 8 bases short, with 16 bases between. CDR1 and CDR2 (germline): SNHLY, FYNNEI. The CDR3 totals 13 residues.

As DNA, the CDR3 is TGTGCCAGCACCCCTCTGCGGGGCCGGAATTCACCCCTCCACTTT. It codes for CASTPLRGRNSPLHF. The chain couples TRBV11-2 to TRBJ1-6; perhaps TRBD1 as D (5 bases). The CDR3 spans 15 residues. Deletions cut 7 bases from V and 7 bases from J, with 17 bases between. Germline V gene sequence: CDR1 SGHAT, CDR2 FQNNGV.

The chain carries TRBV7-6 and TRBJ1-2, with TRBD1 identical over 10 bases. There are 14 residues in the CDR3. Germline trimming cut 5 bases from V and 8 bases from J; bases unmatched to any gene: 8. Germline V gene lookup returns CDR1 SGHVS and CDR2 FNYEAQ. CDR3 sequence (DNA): TGTGCCAGCAGCGTTGACAGGGGGCTAGAGGGCTACACCTTC. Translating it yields CASSVDRGLEGYTF.

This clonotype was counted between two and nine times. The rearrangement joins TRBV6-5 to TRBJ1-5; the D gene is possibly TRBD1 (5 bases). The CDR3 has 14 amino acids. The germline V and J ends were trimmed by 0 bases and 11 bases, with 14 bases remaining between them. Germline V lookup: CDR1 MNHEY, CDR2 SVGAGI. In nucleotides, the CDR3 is TGTGCCAGCAGTTACTCAGGGGACCGGGTGTCCCAGCATTTT. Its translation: CASSYSGDRVSQHF.

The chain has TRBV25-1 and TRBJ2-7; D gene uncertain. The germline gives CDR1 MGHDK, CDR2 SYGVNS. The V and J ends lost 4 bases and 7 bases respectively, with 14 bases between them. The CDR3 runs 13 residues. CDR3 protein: CASSGQPFWEQYF. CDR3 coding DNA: TGTGCCAGCAGTGGACAACCTTTCTGGGAGCAGTACTTC.

CDR3 nucleotide sequence: TGCAGTGCTAGGCACCCGGGACAGGGGGCTGGCAATCAGCCCCAGCATTTT. Translation gives CSARHPGQGAGNQPQHF. V gene TRBV20-1 combines with J gene TRBJ1-5; TRBD1 matches 12 bases. This CDR3 spans 17 amino acids. With V trimmed by 3 bases and J by 2 bases, 8 bases remained unmatched. Germline values: CDR1 DFQATT, CDR2 SNEGSKA (reference sequence).

CDR3 amino acids: CASSQSSGRSYGYTF. CDR3 coding DNA: TGTGCCAGCAGTCAAAGCTCGGGGCGCTCCTATGGCTACACCTTC. The V and J genes are TRBV6-1 and TRBJ1-2; possibly TRBD1 for D (5 bases). CDR1 MNHNS and CDR2 SASEGT come from the germline V gene. There are 15 residues in the CDR3. With 5 bases removed from V and 4 bases from J, the gap between germline ends came to 17 bases.

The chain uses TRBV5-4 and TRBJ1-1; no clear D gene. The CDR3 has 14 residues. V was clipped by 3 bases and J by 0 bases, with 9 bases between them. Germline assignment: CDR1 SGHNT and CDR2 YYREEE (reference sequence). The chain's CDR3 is CASSSLDLNTEAFF. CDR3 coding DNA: TGTGCCAGCAGCTCTCTGGACCTGAACACTGAAGCTTTCTTT.

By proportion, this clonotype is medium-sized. This CDR3 is CASSQGSSADTQYF. Written as DNA, the CDR3 is TGTGCCAGCAGCCAAGGCAGTTCAGCGGATACGCAGTATTTT. The chain uses TRBV4-2 and TRBJ2-3, with D uncertain. The CDR3 is made up of 14 amino acids. The germline V and J ends were trimmed by 1 base and 6 bases, with 11 bases remaining between them. Germline values: CDR1 LGHNA, CDR2 YNFKEQ.

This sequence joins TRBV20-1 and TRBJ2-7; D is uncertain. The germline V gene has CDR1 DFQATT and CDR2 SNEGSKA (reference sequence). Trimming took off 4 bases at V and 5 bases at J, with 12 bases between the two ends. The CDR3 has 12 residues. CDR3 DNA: TGCAGTGCTAATATAGTTAGCCACGAGCAGTACTTC. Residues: CSANIVSHEQYF.